These 32 T cell receptor beta chains were sequenced from one sample in a study of OX40 agonist ivuxolimab in advanced cancers. Sequencing was performed with immunoSEQ multiplex PCR; in TCRdb, only in-frame clones are kept and a portion is missing. The top ten hold approximately 0.5% of the sample, which has 65,000 to 85,000 clones, 88% seen once. Sequencing was performed on CD4+ or CD8+ T cells sorted from blood, taken in a trial of the OX40 agonist ivuxolimab. These receptors all stem from an adult with an advanced solid tumor such as melanoma, head and neck, liver or kidney cancer.

The V and J genes are TRBV5-1 and TRBJ1-2; 7 bases agree with TRBD1. Germline values: CDR1 SGHRS, CDR2 YFSETQ. Unmatched junction bases numbered 11, after V lost 4 bases and J lost 5 bases. The CDR3 length is 15 residues. This CDR3 is CASSPRQGNRYGYTF. The CDR3 DNA follows: TGCGCCAGCAGCCCCCGACAGGGCAATCGGTATGGCTACACCTTC.

This sequence joins TRBV5-5 and TRBJ2-7; D remains ambiguous. The V end lost 6 bases, the J end lost 3 bases, and 16 bases lay between the germline ends. CDR1 SGHKS and CDR2 YYEKEE come from the germline V gene (reference sequence). CDR3 length: 14 residues. CDR3 residues: CASTNRVQGYEQYF. For the CDR3, the DNA is TGTGCCAGCACCAACCGGGTTCAAGGCTACGAGCAGTACTTC.

The rearrangement links TRBV18 to TRBJ1-2; the match to TRBD1 covers 10 bases. V shed 3 bases, J shed 6 bases, and the junction held 10 bases outside the gene matches. Germline assignment: CDR1 KGHSH and CDR2 LQKENI. CDR3 length: 16 residues. The CDR3 region is CASSPPGQGIRNGYTF. CDR3 DNA sequence: TGTGCCAGCTCACCTCCGGGACAGGGGATCCGGAATGGCTACACCTTC.

The chain joins TRBV27 to TRBJ1-1, with D uncertain. This CDR3 spans 12 amino acids. The V end was cut by 6 bases, the J end by 4 bases, with 9 bases between. Germline V gives CDR1 MNHEY, CDR2 SMNVEV (reference sequence). Written as DNA, the CDR3 is TGTGCCAGCAGGGACCCGGGCACTGAAGCTTTCTTT. It encodes CASRDPGTEAFF.

The chain joins TRBV5-1 to TRBJ1-1; 8 nucleotides align to TRBD1. Trimming cost V 4 bases and J 5 bases; bases outside gene matches: 7. The CDR3 runs 14 residues. Germline V gene sequence: CDR1 SGHRS, CDR2 YFSETQ. In DNA form, the CDR3 reads TGCGCCAGCAGCGTGACAGGGGTTGGTACTGAAGCTTTCTTT. Amino acids: CASSVTGVGTEAFF.

The chain joins TRBV18 to TRBJ2-2, with D tentatively TRBD2 (5 bases). Between the trimmed V and J ends, which lost 4 bases and 5 bases, there was a span of 8 bases. Germline loops: CDR1 KGHSH, CDR2 LQKENI. The CDR3 is 13 residues long. The CDR3 DNA reads as TGTGCCAGCTCACGGTCGGGAACCGGGGAGCTGTTTTTT. Translating it yields CASSRSGTGELFF.

The genes are TRBV28 and TRBJ2-1; TRBD1 might be the D (6 bases). This CDR3 region has 19 residues. Germline CDR1 and CDR2: MDHEN and SYDVKM. V lost 11 bases and J 6 bases, leaving 35 bases between the germline ends. Written as DNA, the CDR3 is TGTGCCGCCGGATTACCGGCTGGTTGGCCGGGACAACTCAGCAATGAGCAGTTCTTC. Encoded protein: CAAGLPAGWPGQLSNEQFF.

This chain uses TRBV11-1 with TRBJ2-5, with D perhaps given as TRBD1 or TRBD2 (5 bases each). V gave up 6 bases and J gave up 9 bases, with 20 bases separating them. The CDR3 is 14 amino acids. Germline loops: CDR1 SGHAT, CDR2 FQDESV (reference sequence). This CDR3 is CASSPPGPRESQYF. CDR3 bases: TGTGCCAGCAGTCCCCCGGGACCCAGGGAATCCCAGTACTTC.

CDR3 DNA: TGCGCCAGCAGCTCCGCTATGAACACTGAAGCTTTCTTT. Its protein product is CASSSAMNTEAFF. V and J are TRBV5-1 and TRBJ1-1; D remains unclear. From germline, CDR1 is SGHRS and CDR2 YFSETQ. This CDR3 has 13 amino acids. Trimming removed 3 bases at V and 0 bases at J, with 6 bases between. The entire variable domain, with the rest obtained from reference TRBV5-1 and TRBJ1-1, is as follows: KAGVTQTPRYLIKTRGQQVTLSCSPISGHRSVSWYQQTPGQGLQFLFEYFSETQRNKGNFPGRFSGRQFSNSRSEMNVSTLELGDSALYLCASSSAMNTEAFFGQGTRLTVV.

This clone was recorded once. In DNA form, the CDR3 reads TGTGCCAGCAGTTACGCCTCGGAAGAGACCCAGTACTTC. Encoded protein: CASSYASEETQYF. The rearrangement links TRBV6-6 to TRBJ2-5; no clear D. Trimming took 2 bases from V and 3 from J, leaving 7 bases between them. CDR3 size: 13 residues. The germline CDR1 and CDR2 sequences are MNHNY and SVGAGI (reference sequence).

This chain links TRBV5-1 with TRBJ1-2, with 9 bases lining up with TRBD1. The trim removed 5 bases at V and 4 bases at J, leaving 6 bases unmatched. Germline values: CDR1 SGHRS, CDR2 YFSETQ. The CDR3 is made up of 14 amino acids. This CDR3 is CASRESTGGYGYTF. The CDR3 DNA is TGCGCCAGCAGAGAATCGACAGGGGGCTATGGCTACACCTTC.

The chain carries TRBV6-1 and TRBJ1-6; D uncertain. From germline, CDR1 is MNHNS and CDR2 SASEGT. V was pared by 7 bases and J by 3 bases, with 7 bases between. The CDR3 spans 13 residues. The CDR3 is CASTRDYNSPLHF. As DNA, the CDR3 is TGTGCCAGCACCCGCGACTATAATTCACCCCTCCACTTT.

V gene TRBV7-8 combines with J gene TRBJ2-7; perhaps TRBD1 as D (5 bases). This CDR3 region has 14 residues. V lost 4 bases to trimming and J lost 6 bases, with 16 bases between them. Looked up from germline, CDR1 is SGHVS and CDR2 is FQNEAQ. Here the CDR3 DNA reads TGTGCCAGCAGCTCCGAATGGGGCGGCCGCGAGCAGTACTTC. It codes for CASSSEWGGREQYF.

This clone was found once. An end of the junction differs from the germline gene, which may be a read error. The chain couples TRBV19 to TRBJ1-5; D is uncertain. The CDR3 spans 13 residues. Germline V gives CDR1 LNHDA, CDR2 SQIVND (reference sequence). The CDR3 reads CASSIDRGTTMNF. The CDR3 DNA reads as TGTGCCAGTAGTATAGATCGCGGAACAACTATGAATTTT.

The V and J genes are TRBV5-6 and TRBJ2-1; D remains ambiguous. Germline CDR1 and CDR2: SGHDT and YYEEEE. Trimming shortened V by 6 bases and J by 9 bases, and 10 bases separated the two germline ends. The CDR3 totals 11 residues. The CDR3 DNA is TGTGCCAGCAATAAGGCGTCTGAGCAGTTCTTC. As protein: CASNKASEQFF.

The chain joins TRBV18 to TRBJ2-5; 9 bases fit TRBD1. CDR1 and CDR2 from the germline V gene are KGHSH and LQKENI. The V gene end was trimmed by 3 bases and the J gene end by 4 bases; junction bases not matched to a gene: 6. The CDR3 is made up of 15 amino acids. This CDR3 is CASSPRQGVGETQYF. The CDR3 nucleotides read TGTGCCAGCTCACCTCGACAGGGGGTGGGAGAGACCCAGTACTTC.

The V gene is TRBV6-5, the J gene TRBJ1-6; TRBD1 matches 7 bases. The CDR3 covers 15 residues. V dropped 3 bases and J dropped 9; count of bases not matched to a gene: 8. Germline CDR1 is MNHEY and CDR2 is SVGAGI. This CDR3 reads CASSYQSRTGSPLHF. Here the CDR3 DNA reads TGTGCCAGCAGTTATCAATCGAGGACAGGTTCACCCCTCCACTTT.

The V and J genes are TRBV6-1 and TRBJ1-3; unclear D gene. With 2 bases removed from V and 5 bases from J, the gap between germline ends came to 16 bases. This CDR3 contains 16 residues. The germline V gene encodes CDR1 MNHNS and CDR2 SASEGT. The CDR3 DNA reads TGTGCCAGCAGTGAACCCTCAAAACCCGGACGAAACACCATATATTTT. The encoded protein is CASSEPSKPGRNTIYF.

The V and J genes are TRBV10-3 and TRBJ2-3; D is uncertain. The CDR3 extends over 16 amino acids. V lost 0 bases to trimming and J lost 1 base, with 11 bases between them. Germline-derived CDR1 and CDR2 are ENHRY and SYGVKD. The CDR3 region is CAISESTGSGTDTQYF. Written as DNA, the CDR3 is TGTGCCATCAGTGAGTCGACGGGCAGCGGCACAGATACGCAGTATTTT.

The chain joins TRBV5-6 to TRBJ2-7; perhaps D is TRBD1 or TRBD2 (5 bases each). Germline V gene data show CDR1 as SGHDT and CDR2 as YYEEEE. The CDR3 runs to 14 residues. Trimming stripped 6 bases from V and 3 bases from J, with 16 bases between. The CDR3 nucleotides are TGTGCCAGCAACCCCCGGGACGGAGACTACGAGCAGTACTTC. As protein: CASNPRDGDYEQYF.

The J gene is TRBJ1-3, the V gene TRBV19; no definite D call. Trimming stripped 0 bases from V and 0 bases from J, with 15 bases between. Germline-derived CDR1 and CDR2 are LNHDA and SQIVND (reference sequence). The CDR3 covers 18 residues. CDR3 region: CASSIEWPPTDSGNTIYF. The CDR3 region has the DNA TGTGCCAGTAGTATAGAATGGCCCCCCACCGACTCTGGAAACACCATATATTTT.

The rearrangement links TRBV5-6 to TRBJ1-1, with D perhaps matching TRBD1 (6 bases). The germline V gene has CDR1 SGHDT and CDR2 YYEEEE. The length of the CDR3 is 13 residues. V was clipped by 5 bases and J by 4 bases, with 12 bases between them. CDR3 sequence (DNA): TGTGCCAGCAGGACAGGAGTGCGCACTGAAGCTTTCTTT. It codes for CASRTGVRTEAFF.

The table lists this clone with a count of one. The rearrangement uses TRBV5-5 and TRBJ1-2; no reliable D call. From germline, CDR1 is SGHKS and CDR2 YYEKEE (reference sequence). The CDR3 is made up of 14 amino acids. V was shortened by 0 bases and J by 3 bases, with 9 bases between the two germline ends. The CDR3: CASSLAAGYYGYTF. The CDR3 nucleotides read TGTGCCAGCAGCTTGGCTGCAGGCTACTATGGCTACACCTTC.

The chain is built from TRBV6-1 and TRBJ2-3; the match to TRBD1 covers 9 bases. Germline lookup yields CDR1 MNHNS and CDR2 SASEGT. With 6 bases clipped from V and 3 bases from J, the junction kept 7 bases outside the gene matches. This CDR3 region has 15 residues. CDR3 in amino acids: CASRAGTGRTDTQYF. The CDR3 nucleotides read TGTGCCAGCAGAGCCGGGACAGGGAGAACAGATACGCAGTATTTT.

The V and J genes are TRBV7-2 and TRBJ2-7; no firm D call. From germline, CDR1 is SGHTA and CDR2 FQGNSA. This CDR3 spans 14 amino acids. Trimming stripped 1 base from V and 2 bases from J, with 9 bases between. CDR3 coding DNA: TGTGCCAGCAGCTTAGATCCAGACGCCTACGAGCAGTACTTC. It codes for CASSLDPDAYEQYF.

The chain recombines TRBV10-1 with TRBJ2-5; D is perhaps TRBD1 (6 bases). This CDR3 has 12 amino acids. The V gene's germline CDR1 is WNHNN and CDR2 SYGVQD (reference sequence). V was clipped by 4 bases and J by 5 bases, with 8 bases between them. CDR3 DNA: TGCGCCAGCAGTGGGACAGATGAGACCCAGTACTTC. Encoded protein: CASSGTDETQYF.

The chain uses TRBV29-1 and TRBJ2-3; 15 bases agree with TRBD2. Germline V gene lookup returns CDR1 SQVTM and CDR2 ANQGSEA. The CDR3 consists of 14 residues. Germline trimming cut 4 bases from V and 4 bases from J; bases unmatched to any gene: 0. The CDR3 nucleotides read TGCAGCGTTGGGACTAGCGGGGGGGCAGATACGCAGTATTTT. It codes for CSVGTSGGADTQYF.

The chain carries TRBV5-4 and TRBJ2-3; possible D gene TRBD2, 5 bases. There are 17 residues in the CDR3. The germline V gene has CDR1 SGHNT and CDR2 YYREEE (reference sequence). V was trimmed by 0 bases and J by 2 bases, leaving 16 bases between them. CDR3 region: CASSLGADQNPTDTQYF. CDR3 sequence (DNA): TGTGCCAGCAGCTTGGGAGCGGATCAAAACCCCACAGATACGCAGTATTTT.

This clone has just one count. This chain joins TRBV20-1 and TRBJ2-3; the D is unclear. Trimming removed 3 bases at V and 6 bases at J, with 7 bases between. This CDR3 spans 11 amino acids. The germline V gene encodes CDR1 DFQATT and CDR2 SNEGSKA (reference sequence). CDR3 in amino acids: CSARQSDTQYF. DNA of the CDR3: TGCAGTGCTAGGCAAAGTGATACGCAGTATTTT.

This chain connects TRBV5-4 to TRBJ2-7; D might be TRBD1 or TRBD2, each matching 5 bases. CDR1 is SGHNT, CDR2 YYREEE, per germline (reference sequence). The CDR3 sequence is 15 residues long. V lost 5 bases to trimming and J lost 0 bases, with 15 bases between them. The CDR3 spells CASSPPGRSSYEQYF. In DNA, the CDR3 is TGTGCCAGCAGTCCCCCGGGACGGAGCTCCTACGAGCAGTACTTC.

The chain combines TRBV5-1 with TRBJ2-3, with D maybe TRBD2 (6 bases). Trimming took 4 bases from V and 4 from J, leaving 16 bases between them. The CDR3 loop spans 15 amino acids. Germline V gene lookup returns CDR1 SGHRS and CDR2 YFSETQ. The CDR3 sequence: CASSLRLDWADTQYF. The CDR3 DNA sequence: TGCGCCAGCAGCCTTAGACTAGATTGGGCAGATACGCAGTATTTT.

This chain joins TRBV5-1 and TRBJ1-4; no reliable D call. Germline values: CDR1 SGHRS, CDR2 YFSETQ. The ends were cut back, 3 bases at V and 0 bases at J, with 6 bases in the middle. The CDR3 spans 14 residues. CDR3 protein: CASSSQPTNEKLFF. CDR3 DNA sequence: TGCGCCAGCAGCTCACAGCCAACTAATGAAAAACTGTTTTTT. Together with reference TRBV5-1 and TRBJ1-4, the CDR3 gives the full variable domain: KAGVTQTPRYLIKTRGQQVTLSCSPISGHRSVSWYQQTPGQGLQFLFEYFSETQRNKGNFPGRFSGRQFSNSRSEMNVSTLELGDSALYLCASSSQPTNEKLFFGSGTQLSVL.